This T cell receptor (beta chain) was obtained from a study of cytomegalovirus exposure and HLA in healthy donors listed by TCRdb under 2017. For context, the study as a whole: An earlier analysis of roughly 610 of the donors reported under 300 Gb of sequence data and 95 million to 120 million unique TCR beta sequences obtained from about 180 million T cells. The number of donors typed differed by locus, with roughly 629-640 for A, B, C, DRB1 and DQB1, more than 500 for DQA1, over 600 for DPA1, and around 450 for DPB1. Rather than using new phenotypic data, the later analysis identified candidate immune exposures from TCR beta sequences and from how often those sequences occurred across donors. Among 300 to 450 genotyped donors of the cohort, an average of around 240,000 unique TCR beta nucleotide sequences were sequenced per donor, roughly 18% of them non-productive. High-throughput TCR immunosequencing, statistical association of individual TCRs with disease status, and machine learning were combined to predict cytomegalovirus infection status. Among the roughly 410 genotyped donors, more than 70% belonged to the genetic ancestry cluster associated with self-reported Caucasian donors. To study patterns of TCR occurrence, a later analysis re-analyzed previously published TCR beta repertoires from more than 550 donors and added high-resolution HLA genotyping. Approximately 300 gigabases of sequencing data and about 92 million unique TCR sequences made up an early release that covered 640 HLA-typed donors. Using immunosequencing, the study profiled T cell repertoires from fewer than 700 subjects and related those repertoires to cytomegalovirus serostatus. In an earlier analysis of 587 of the donors, high-throughput TCR beta sequencing was used to judge whether each TCR beta V gene segment behaved as functional or pseudogenic. The study aimed to test whether cataloging public T cell receptors could reveal signatures of past pathogen exposure. In addition to the first cohort of 500 to 850 subjects, a separate validation cohort of some 120 different subjects was used. Class I and class II HLA loci were covered by the typing at four-digit resolution. Several DR-DQ haplotypes were treated as single units for association and clustering because of strong linkage in the cohort. Donor age, sex, ethnicity and CMV serostatus were compiled alongside the repertoire data. Genome-wide SNP genotypes for about 65% of the 666 donors were used in a later genetic analysis, which treated that subset as a discovery cohort. All discovery cohort repertoires had been generated on a single sequencing platform. On the study overall, not on this receptor specifically: In a later genetic analysis, a missense DCLRE1C variant was associated with V-gene and J-gene trimming of TCR beta chains, and the association was replicated in an independent cohort. An earlier analysis of 587 of the donors showed that most TCR beta V segments appeared in productive rearrangements either about 87% or about 30% of the time, which broadly matched IMGT annotations. At a false discovery rate of 0.05, a later analysis linked 15,000 to 20,000 TCR beta sequences to specific HLA alleles. Only TCR beta chains were sequenced in this cohort, and the absence of alpha or paired-chain data limited detectable features. According to a later analysis, most CMV-associated TCR beta chains appeared to be HLA-restricted, and the HLA associations seemed to be driven largely by CMV exposure. For the cohort, immune exposure information was limited to CMV serostatus. Because HLA typing was unavailable for some donors at each locus, only the typed subset was used in association tests. In the study, approximately 150 TCR beta chains were listed as associated with cytomegalovirus. A later analysis found that HLA-associated TCR beta chains were more clonally expanded and had lower generation probabilities than equally common non-associated chains. Because counts were too low, roughly 18 rarely observed V segments, including chromosome 9 orphons, were left out of the earlier analysis of some 600 of the donors. A further reported finding was that TCR beta sequences accurately predicted the HLA-A and HLA-B alleles for most subjects in the first cohort. In vitro tests confirmed that a few of the cytomegalovirus-associated TCR beta chains recognize cytomegalovirus antigens. A later analysis found that TCR association rates varied across HLA loci, with DRB1 alleles showing the most associated TCRs and HLA-C alleles the fewest. Correlated functional status among segregating V segments might be attributable to linkage disequilibrium, but an unknown experimental factor could not be ruled out. Strong co-occurrence of HLA alleles, especially DR and DQ, made assigning TCR associations to individual alleles difficult. The classifier was reported to diagnose cytomegalovirus status with high specificity and sensitivity in both the original and validation cohorts. The 87-base-pair reads could not distinguish some IMGT-functional V segments, including TRBV6-2 and TRBV6-3, so those segments were excluded. The authors suggested that the approach could potentially be extended to other disease states and immunological phenotypes. In a later genetic analysis, fewer N-insertions in productive TCRs were reported among donors in an Asian-associated ancestry cluster than the 666-donor mean. Roughly uniform sequencing depth across donors was assumed in presence/absence analyses, although this assumption may not hold. A cluster of highly shared sequence variants was judged likely to represent a technical artifact of the sequencing pipeline. A later analysis reported that several top co-occurrence clusters appeared linked to parvovirus B19, influenza, CMV and Epstein-Barr virus. Most TCR sequences were seen in very few donors, while some public TCRs were found in many individuals.

Receptor amplification or capture employed the immunoSEQ multiplex PCR assay. For the multiplex PCR, a mixture combining 60 forward primers for TCR Vbeta segments and 13 reverse primers for TCR Jbeta segments was used. Amplification of the CDR3 region of rearranged TCR beta genes was performed with a multiplex PCR assay on genomic DNA. The Illumina HiSeq System was used to sequence the amplified TCR beta libraries as 87-base-pair reads. In the source study's methods: A later analysis counted about 80 million unique TCR beta chains across the 550 to 700 repertoires, and about 10 million of these chains were shared by at least two donors. Raw reads were error-corrected and collapsed into unique sequences with a nearest-neighbor algorithm that merged closely related sequences to remove PCR and sequencing errors. V, D and J gene segments were assigned by aligning CDR3 sequences to IMGT reference sequences. For a sequence to be retained, a match of at least six nucleotides was required to both a V gene segment and a J gene segment. Rearrangements were classified as productive when the CDR3 lacked stop codons and remained in frame with V and J, and all other rearrangements were classified as non-productive. Following IMGT convention, CDR3 was defined as the stretch from the second conserved V-encoded cysteine to the conserved J-encoded phenylalanine. The earlier analysis of 500 to 650 of the donors excluded any sequence lacking an unambiguous match to a single V gene segment. In an earlier analysis of a few hundred of the donors, a V segment was called functional when productive rearrangements were above 56.7%, and segregating when the standard deviation between donors exceeded 5%. A statistical classification framework was built for diagnosing cytomegalovirus status from the catalog of TCR beta chain sequences. A later analysis assigned V and J genes by comparing TCR nucleotide sequences with IMGT/GENE-DB human TR gene sequences. The TCRdist pipeline was used in a later analysis to assign CDR3 sequences and most-parsimonious VDJ recombination scenarios. A later analysis defined each TCR beta chain by its CDR3 amino acid sequence plus V-gene family, and excluded reads lacking a unique V-gene family. As a way to deal with suspected cross-contamination and a sequencing artifact, a later analysis dropped approximately 570 nucleotide sequences that were highly shared and had low generation probability. In a later analysis, a clonal expansion index for each public chain was calculated from normalized within-repertoire ranks of inferred template counts. Generation probabilities in a later analysis came from a VDJ recombination model fitted to out-of-frame rearrangements, and those results were checked against IGoR. Hypergeometric tests were used in a later analysis to score TCR-TCR, TCR-HLA and TCR-CMV co-occurrence, with a repertoire-size bias correction applied to the TCR pairs. To estimate false discovery rates, a later analysis permuted the HLA or CMV assignments 20 times. In a later analysis, co-occurring TCRs were grouped using DBSCAN, and TCRdist sequence similarity was added for clustering within HLA-allele-positive subsets. Co-occurrence clustering excluded repertoires with fewer than 30,000 or more than 120,000 public chains, plus five with anomalous nucleotide sharing. TCRdb limited this immuneACCESS table to in-frame rearrangements with V and J called. A share of clones is missing; checked studies link under half to unresolved V genes, and the rest is unexplained. V and J calls and clone size are as listed in that table; D and trimming were resolved from the DNA. The sample table records 210,000 or so clones; less than 85% of these occur just once. Approximately 0.63% of the sample is in the top ten clones.

The CDR3 runs 16 residues from the cysteine to the phenylalanine. The read is trimmed to its CDR3 DNA, 48 bases read in frame from base 1. Based on the germline V gene, the CDR1 and CDR2 sequences are LGHNA and YNFKEQ. V lost 3 bases and J lost 2 bases, and the count of bases not matched to a germline gene is 9. This clone has just a few counts. What antigen it recognizes has not been identified. No much larger clone exists at a distance of one base, and base qualities are not known. The cohort comprised fewer than 750 healthy bone marrow donors. At the time of sampling, every cohort member was nominally healthy, though immune exposures that went unrecorded were likely present. The donor was CMV seronegative and was included in the group of under 450 seronegative cohort members. Every donor gave a peripheral blood sample, and the peripheral blood mononuclear cells from that sample were used for TCR beta sequencing. Genomic DNA was extracted from the blood cell samples with the Qiagen DNeasy Blood Extraction Kit.

Recombination connected TRBV4-2 to TRBJ1-2; 7 nucleotides in the junction match TRBD1. The sequenced sample consisted of PBMCs. The receptor was derived from a man between 18 and 35 years old in good health and CMV-seronegative. The DNA reads TGTGCCAGCAGCCAGCCCGGGACAGCCGTGAACTATGGCTACACCTTC. Its coded protein is CASSQPGTAVNYGYTF.